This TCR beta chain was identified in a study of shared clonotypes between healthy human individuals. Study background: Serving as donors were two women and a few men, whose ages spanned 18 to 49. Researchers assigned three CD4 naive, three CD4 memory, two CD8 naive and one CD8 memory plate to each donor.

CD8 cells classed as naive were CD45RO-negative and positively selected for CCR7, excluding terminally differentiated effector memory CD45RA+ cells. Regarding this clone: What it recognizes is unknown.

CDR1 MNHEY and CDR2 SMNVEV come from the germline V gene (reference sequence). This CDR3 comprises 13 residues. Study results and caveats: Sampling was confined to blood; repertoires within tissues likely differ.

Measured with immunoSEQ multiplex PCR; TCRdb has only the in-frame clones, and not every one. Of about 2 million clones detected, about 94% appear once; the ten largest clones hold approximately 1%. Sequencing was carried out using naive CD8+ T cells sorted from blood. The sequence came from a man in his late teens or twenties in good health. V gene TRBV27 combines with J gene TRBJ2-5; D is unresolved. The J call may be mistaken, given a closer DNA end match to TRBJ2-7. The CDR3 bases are TGTGCCAGCGGAAATAGTGCCTCCTACGAGCAGTACTTC. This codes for CASGNSASYEQYF.